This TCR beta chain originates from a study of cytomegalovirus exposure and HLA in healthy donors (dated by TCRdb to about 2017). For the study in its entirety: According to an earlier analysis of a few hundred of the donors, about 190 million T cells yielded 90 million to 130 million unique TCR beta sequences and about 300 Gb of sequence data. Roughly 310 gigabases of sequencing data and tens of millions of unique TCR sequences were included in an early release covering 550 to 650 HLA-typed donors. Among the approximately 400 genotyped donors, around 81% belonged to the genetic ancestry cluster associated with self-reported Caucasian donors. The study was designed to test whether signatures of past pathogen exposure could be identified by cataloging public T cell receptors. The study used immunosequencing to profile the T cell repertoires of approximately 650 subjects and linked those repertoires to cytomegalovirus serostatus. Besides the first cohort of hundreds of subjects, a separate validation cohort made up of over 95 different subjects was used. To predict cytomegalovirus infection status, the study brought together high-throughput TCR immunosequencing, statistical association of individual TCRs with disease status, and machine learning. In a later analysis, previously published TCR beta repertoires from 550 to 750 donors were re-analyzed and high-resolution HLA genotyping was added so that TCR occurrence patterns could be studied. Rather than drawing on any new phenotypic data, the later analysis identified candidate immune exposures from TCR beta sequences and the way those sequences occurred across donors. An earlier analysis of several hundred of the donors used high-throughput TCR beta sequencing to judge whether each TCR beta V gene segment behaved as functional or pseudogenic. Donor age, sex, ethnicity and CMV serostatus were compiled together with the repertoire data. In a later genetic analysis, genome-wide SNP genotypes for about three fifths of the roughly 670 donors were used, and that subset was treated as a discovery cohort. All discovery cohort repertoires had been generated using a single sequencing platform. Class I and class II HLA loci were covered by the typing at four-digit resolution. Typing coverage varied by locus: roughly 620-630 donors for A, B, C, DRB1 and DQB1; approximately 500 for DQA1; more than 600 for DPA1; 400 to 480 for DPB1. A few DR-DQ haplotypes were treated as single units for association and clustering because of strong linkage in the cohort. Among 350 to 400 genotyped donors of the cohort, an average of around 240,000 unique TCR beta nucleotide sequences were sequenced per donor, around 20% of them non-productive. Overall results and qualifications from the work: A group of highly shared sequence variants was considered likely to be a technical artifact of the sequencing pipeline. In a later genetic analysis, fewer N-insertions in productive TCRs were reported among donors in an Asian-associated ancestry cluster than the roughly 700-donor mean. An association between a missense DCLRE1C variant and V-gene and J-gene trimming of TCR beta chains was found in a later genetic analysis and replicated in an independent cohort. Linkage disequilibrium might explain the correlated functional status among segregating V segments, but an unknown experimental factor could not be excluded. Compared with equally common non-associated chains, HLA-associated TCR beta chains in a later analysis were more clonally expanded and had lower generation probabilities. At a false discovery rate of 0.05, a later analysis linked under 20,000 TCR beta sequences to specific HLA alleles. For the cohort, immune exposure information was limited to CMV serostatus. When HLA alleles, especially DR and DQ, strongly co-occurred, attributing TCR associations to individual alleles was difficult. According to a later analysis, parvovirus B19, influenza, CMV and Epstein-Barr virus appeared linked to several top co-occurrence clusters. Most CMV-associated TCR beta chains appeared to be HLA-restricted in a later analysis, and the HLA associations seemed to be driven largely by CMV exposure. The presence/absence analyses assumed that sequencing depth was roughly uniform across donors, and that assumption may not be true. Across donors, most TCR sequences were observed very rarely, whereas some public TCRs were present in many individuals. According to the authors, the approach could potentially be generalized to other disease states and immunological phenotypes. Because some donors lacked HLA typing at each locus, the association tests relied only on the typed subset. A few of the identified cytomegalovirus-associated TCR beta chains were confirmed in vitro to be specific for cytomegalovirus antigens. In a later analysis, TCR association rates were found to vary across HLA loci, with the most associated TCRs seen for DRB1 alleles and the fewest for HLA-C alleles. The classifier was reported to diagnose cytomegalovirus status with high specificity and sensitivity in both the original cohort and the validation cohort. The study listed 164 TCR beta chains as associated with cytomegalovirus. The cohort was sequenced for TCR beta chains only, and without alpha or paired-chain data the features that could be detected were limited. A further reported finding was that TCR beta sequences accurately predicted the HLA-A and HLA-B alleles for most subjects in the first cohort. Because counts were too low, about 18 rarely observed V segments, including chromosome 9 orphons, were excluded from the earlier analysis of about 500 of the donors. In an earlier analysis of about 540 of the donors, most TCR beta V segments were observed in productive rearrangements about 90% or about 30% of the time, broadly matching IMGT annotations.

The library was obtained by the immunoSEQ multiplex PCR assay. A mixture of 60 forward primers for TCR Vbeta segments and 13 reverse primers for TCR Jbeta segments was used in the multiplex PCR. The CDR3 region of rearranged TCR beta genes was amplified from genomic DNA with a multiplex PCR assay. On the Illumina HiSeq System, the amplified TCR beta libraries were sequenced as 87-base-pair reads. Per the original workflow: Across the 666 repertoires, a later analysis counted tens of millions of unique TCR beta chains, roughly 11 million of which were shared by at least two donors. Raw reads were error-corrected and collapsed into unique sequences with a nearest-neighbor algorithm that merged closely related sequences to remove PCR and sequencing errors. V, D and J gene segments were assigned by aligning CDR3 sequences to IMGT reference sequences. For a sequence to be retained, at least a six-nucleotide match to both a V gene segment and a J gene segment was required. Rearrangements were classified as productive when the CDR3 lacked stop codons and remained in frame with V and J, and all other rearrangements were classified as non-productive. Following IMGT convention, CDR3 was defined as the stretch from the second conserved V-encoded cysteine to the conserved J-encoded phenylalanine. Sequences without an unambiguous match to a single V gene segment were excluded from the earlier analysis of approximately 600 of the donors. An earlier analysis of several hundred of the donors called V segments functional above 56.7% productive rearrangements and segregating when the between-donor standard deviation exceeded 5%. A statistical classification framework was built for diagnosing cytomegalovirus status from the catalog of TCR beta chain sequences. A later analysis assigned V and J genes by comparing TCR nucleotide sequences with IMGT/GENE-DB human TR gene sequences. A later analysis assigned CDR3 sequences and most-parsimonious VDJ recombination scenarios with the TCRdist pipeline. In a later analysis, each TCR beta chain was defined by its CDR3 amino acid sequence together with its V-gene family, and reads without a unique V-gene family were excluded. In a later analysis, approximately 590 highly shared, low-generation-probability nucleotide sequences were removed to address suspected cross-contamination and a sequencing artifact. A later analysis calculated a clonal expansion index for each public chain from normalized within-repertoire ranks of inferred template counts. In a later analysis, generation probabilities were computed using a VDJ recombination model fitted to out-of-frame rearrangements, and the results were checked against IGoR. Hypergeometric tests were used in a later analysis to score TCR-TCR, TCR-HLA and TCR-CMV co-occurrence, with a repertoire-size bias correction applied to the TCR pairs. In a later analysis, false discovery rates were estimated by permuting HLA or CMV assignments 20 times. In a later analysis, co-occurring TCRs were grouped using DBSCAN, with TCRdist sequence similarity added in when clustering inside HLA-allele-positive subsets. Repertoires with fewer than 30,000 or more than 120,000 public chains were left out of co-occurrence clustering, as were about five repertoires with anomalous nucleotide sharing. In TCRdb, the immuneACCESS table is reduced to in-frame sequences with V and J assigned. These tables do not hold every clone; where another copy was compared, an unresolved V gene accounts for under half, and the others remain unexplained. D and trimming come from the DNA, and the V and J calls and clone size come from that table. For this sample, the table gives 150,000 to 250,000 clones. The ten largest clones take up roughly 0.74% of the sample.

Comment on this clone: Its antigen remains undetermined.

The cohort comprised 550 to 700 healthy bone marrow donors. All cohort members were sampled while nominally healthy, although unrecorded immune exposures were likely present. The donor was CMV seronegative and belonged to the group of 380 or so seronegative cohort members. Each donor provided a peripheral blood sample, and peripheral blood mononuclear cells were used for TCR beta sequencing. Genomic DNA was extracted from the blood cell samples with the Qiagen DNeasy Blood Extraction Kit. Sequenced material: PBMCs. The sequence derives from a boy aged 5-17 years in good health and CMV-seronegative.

The DNA reads TGTGCCAGCAGCTTAGTTAGGGGAAGCTCCTACGAGCAGTACTTC. This is translated as CASSLVRGSSYEQYF. The chain joins TRBV7-9 to TRBJ2-7; the best D guess is TRBD1, with 5 bases matching. V is shortened by 1 base, J by 0 bases, and the region joining them spans 10 bases. From cysteine to phenylalanine, the CDR3 is 15 amino acids long. The retained sequence is limited to the CDR3, 45 bases, with the frame set at the first base. Sequences SEHNR (CDR1) and FQNEAQ (CDR2) are obtained from the germline V gene (reference sequence).